The 5 T cell receptor beta chains given below trace back to one sample, sequenced in a study of CD8 T cells in Susac syndrome. Reverse transcription of about 0.5 to 1 ug RNA was carried out with random hexamers. One entry per CDR3 protein results from TCRdb running MiXCR on the immunoSEQ multiplex PCR reads. The table shows some 120,000 distinct CDR3 sequences, with roughly 90% occurring only once. Input material: CD8+ T cells from PBMCs. The receptors shown here come from a human donor in good health.

This clonotype appeared a single time. The chain uses TRBV29-1 and TRBJ2-2; TRBD2 aligns across 7 bases. The V gene end was trimmed by 0 bases and the J gene end by 0 bases; junction bases not matched to a gene: 4. Germline assignment: CDR1 SQVTM and CDR2 ANQGSEA. The CDR3 has 16 residues. Here the CDR3 DNA reads TGCAGCGTTGAAGATCTCGGGGGGACGAACACCGGGGAGCTGTTTTTT. Translation: CSVEDLGGTNTGELFF.

The CDR3 is CASSLAHRGLGNEQFF. The CDR3, as DNA: TGTGCCAGCAGCTTAGCTCACAGGGGGCTGGGGAATGAGCAGTTCTTC. The chain has TRBV7-2 and TRBJ2-1; 9 nucleotides line up with TRBD1. This CDR3 has 16 residues. V shed 0 bases, J shed 7 bases, and the junction held 7 bases outside the gene matches. CDR1 and CDR2 (germline): SGHTA, FQGNSA.

The chain combines TRBV7-3 with TRBJ1-1; a weak D match, TRBD1 (6 bases). Trimming removed 5 bases from V and 0 bases from J, with 16 bases in between. Per germline, CDR1 SGHTA and CDR2 FQGTGA. This CDR3 region has 16 residues. CDR3 in DNA: TGTGCCAGCAGCCCGCGGACAGCTCAGATGAACACTGAAGCTTTCTTT. Translating it yields CASSPRTAQMNTEAFF.

The CDR3: CASRYTGELFF. The CDR3 region has the DNA TGTGCCAGCAGGTACACCGGGGAGCTGTTTTTT. The chain combines TRBV6-2 or TRBV6-3 with TRBJ2-2; D ambiguous. From germline, CDR1 is MNHEY and CDR2 SVGEGT. The CDR3 consists of 11 residues. Trimming left V 6 bases short and J 3 bases short, with 2 bases between.

The V gene is TRBV2, the J gene TRBJ1-1, with D hard to call. From germline, CDR1 is SNHLY and CDR2 FYNNEI. The CDR3 is 13 residues long. V shed 7 bases and J shed 1 base, with 10 bases lying between them. The chain's CDR3 is CASTTDTNTEAFF. The CDR3 DNA follows: TGTGCCAGCACCACCGACACGAACACTGAAGCTTTCTTT. Using reference TRBV2 and TRBJ1-1 for the parts outside the CDR3, the full variable domain is EPEVTQTPSHQVTQMGQEVILRCVPISNHLYFYWYRQILGQKVEFLVSFYNNEISEKSEIFDDQFSVERPDGSNFTLKIRSTKLEDSAMYFCASTTDTNTEAFFGQGTRLTVV.